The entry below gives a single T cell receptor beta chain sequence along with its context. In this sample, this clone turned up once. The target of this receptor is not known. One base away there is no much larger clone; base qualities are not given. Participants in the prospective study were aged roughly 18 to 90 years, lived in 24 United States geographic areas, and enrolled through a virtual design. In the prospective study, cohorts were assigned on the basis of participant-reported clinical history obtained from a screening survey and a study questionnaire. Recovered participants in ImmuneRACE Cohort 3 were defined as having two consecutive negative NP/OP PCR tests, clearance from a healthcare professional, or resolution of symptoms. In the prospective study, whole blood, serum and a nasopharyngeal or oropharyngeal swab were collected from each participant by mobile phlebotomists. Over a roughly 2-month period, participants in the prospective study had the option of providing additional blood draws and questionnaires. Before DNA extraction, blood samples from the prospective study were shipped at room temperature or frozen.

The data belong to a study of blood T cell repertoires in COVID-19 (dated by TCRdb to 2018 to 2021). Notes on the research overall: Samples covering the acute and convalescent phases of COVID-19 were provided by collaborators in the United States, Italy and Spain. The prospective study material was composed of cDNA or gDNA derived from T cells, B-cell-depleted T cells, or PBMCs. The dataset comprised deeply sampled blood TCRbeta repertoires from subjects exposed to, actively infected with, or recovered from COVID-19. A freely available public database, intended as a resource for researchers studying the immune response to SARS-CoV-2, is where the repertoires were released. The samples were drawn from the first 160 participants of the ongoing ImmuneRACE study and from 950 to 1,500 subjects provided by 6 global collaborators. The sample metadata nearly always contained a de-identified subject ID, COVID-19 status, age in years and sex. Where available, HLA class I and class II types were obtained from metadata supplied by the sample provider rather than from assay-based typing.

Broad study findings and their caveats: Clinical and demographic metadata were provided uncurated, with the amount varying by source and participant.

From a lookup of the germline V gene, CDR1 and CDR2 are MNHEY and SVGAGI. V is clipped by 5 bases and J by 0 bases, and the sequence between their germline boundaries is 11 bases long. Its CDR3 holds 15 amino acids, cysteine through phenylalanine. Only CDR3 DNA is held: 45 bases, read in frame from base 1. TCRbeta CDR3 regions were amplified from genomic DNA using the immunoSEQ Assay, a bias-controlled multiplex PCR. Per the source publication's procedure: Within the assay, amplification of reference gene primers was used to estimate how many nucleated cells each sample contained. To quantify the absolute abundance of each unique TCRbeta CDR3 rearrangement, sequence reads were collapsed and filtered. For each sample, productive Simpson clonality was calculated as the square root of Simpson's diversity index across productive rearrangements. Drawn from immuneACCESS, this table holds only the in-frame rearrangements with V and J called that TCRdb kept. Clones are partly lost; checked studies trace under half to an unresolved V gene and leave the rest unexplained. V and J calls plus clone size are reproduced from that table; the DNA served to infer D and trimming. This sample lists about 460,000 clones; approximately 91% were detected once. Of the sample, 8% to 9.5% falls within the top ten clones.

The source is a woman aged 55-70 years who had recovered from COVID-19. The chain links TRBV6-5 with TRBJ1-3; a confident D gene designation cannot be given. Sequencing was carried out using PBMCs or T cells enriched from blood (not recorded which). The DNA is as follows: TGTGCCAGCAGTCAGGTGGAACTCTCTGGAAACACCATATATTTT. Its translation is CASSQVELSGNTIYF.